Below, 31 T cell receptor beta chains from the same sample are listed, as sequenced in a study of spatial heterogeneity in lung cancer (dated by TCRdb to about 2019). Overall study outcomes, separate from this receptor: The number of expanded intratumoral alpha and beta TCRs correlated with the tumor nonsynonymous mutation count.

Library creation used 5' RACE. Sequenced on a NextSeq 500. Clones were called with MiXCR by TCRdb after fastp trimmed the public reads at Q25, and only in-frame beta chains were retained. Rows matching on CDR3 protein sequence are summarized as one entry with the most common DNA and genes. A total of approximately 15,000 distinct CDR3 sequences appear in this sample, 6.2% of them only once. The ten largest clones represent 5.5% to 8% of the sample. The label giving this sample's time point can be read as: sample taken at primary tumor resection. Their recognized antigens are unknown. The input for sequencing was lung tumor tissue, taken at surgery. Every receptor here comes from a male donor with early-stage non-small cell lung cancer.

This clonotype was counted ten times or more. Since the library was made to target alpha chains, this beta chain is a stray read and its abundance is not meaningful. CDR3 sequence: CATADPLTGGTGELFF. The CDR3, as DNA: TGTGCCACCGCGGATCCCTTGACAGGGGGCACCGGGGAGCTGTTTTTT. The V gene is TRBV24-1, the J gene TRBJ2-2, with 9 bases identical to TRBD1. Germline CDR1 KGHDR, CDR2 SFDVKD. The CDR3 totals 16 residues. Losses at the gene ends were 9 bases for V and 4 bases for J; bases not matched to a gene: 11.

Ten or more counts support this clonotype. The library was prepared for alpha chains; this beta chain is a stray read, so its frequency means little. The chain is built from TRBV20-1 and TRBJ2-1; 11 nucleotides match TRBD2. Germline V gene data show CDR1 as DFQATT and CDR2 as SNEGSKA (reference sequence). Trimming cost V 3 bases and J 6 bases; bases outside gene matches: 10. The CDR3 length is 16 residues. CDR3 sequence: CSARSPELAGVNEQFF. DNA for the CDR3: TGCAGTGCTAGGTCCCCGGAACTAGCGGGAGTCAATGAGCAGTTCTTC.

Concerning this clonotype itself: With the library built for alpha chains, this beta chain is off target and its frequency is not meaningful. The chain has TRBV20-1 and TRBJ2-2; the match to TRBD2 covers 8 bases. With 4 bases clipped from V and 1 base from J, the junction kept 5 bases outside the gene matches. The germline V gene encodes CDR1 DFQATT and CDR2 SNEGSKA (reference sequence). The CDR3 contains 15 residues. CDR3 sequence: CSAKILAGNTGELFF. The CDR3 nucleotides are TGCAGTGCTAAGATTCTAGCGGGGAACACCGGGGAGCTGTTTTTT.

This clonotype was seen ten or more times. Found in a library prepared for alpha chains, this beta chain is an off-target read, and its abundance has little meaning. The chain uses TRBV4-3 and TRBJ2-2, with 9 bases fitting TRBD2. This CDR3 contains 18 residues. Losses at the gene ends were 1 base for V and 7 bases for J; bases not matched to a gene: 13. Per the germline V gene, CDR1 is LGHNA and CDR2 is YSLEER. CDR3 residues: CASSQGEQAGGRGGELFF. The DNA for the CDR3 is TGCGCCAGCAGCCAAGGGGAGCAAGCGGGGGGCAGAGGCGGGGAGCTGTTTTTT.

This clonotype was seen a handful of times. This beta chain lies outside the target of a library built for alpha chains; its clone size means little. The V call is TRBV6-2 or TRBV6-3, the J call TRBJ1-2, with 10 positions matching TRBD1. CDR1 is MNHEY and CDR2 is SVGEGT in the germline V gene. With V trimmed by 4 bases and J by 7 bases, 6 bases remained unmatched. The CDR3 loop spans 14 amino acids. CDR3 amino acids: CASSWSGTGAGYTF. The CDR3 bases are TGTGCCAGCAGTTGGTCCGGGACAGGGGCTGGCTACACCTTC.

In its sample, this clonotype was seen many times. The conserved phenylalanine or tryptophan normally closing the CDR3 is absent here, so this likely arose from a read error. The DNA is left out, because the CDR3 cannot be placed on it with certainty; the CDR3 is given as TCRdb lists it. A library made for alpha chains picked up this beta chain off target, so its size means little. The chain has TRBV28 and TRBJ1-5; TRBD1, as called in the table, went unchecked against the DNA. The CDR3 length is 14 residues, termini included. CDR1 is MDHEN and CDR2 is SYDVKM in the germline V gene. CDR3: CASTLSRRGTPAVM.

Sample share makes this clonotype medium-sized (0.01 to 0.1%). This beta chain came through as a stray read in a library set up for alpha chains, and its size says little. The chain couples TRBV7-2 to TRBJ1-5; D not resolved. The CDR3 loop spans 14 amino acids. Germline V gene sequence: CDR1 SGHTA, CDR2 FQGNSA. V shed 1 base and J shed 0 bases, with 4 bases lying between them. CDR3 bases: TGTGCCAGCAGCTTAGGGATTAGCAATCAGCCCCAGCATTTT. It codes for CASSLGISNQPQHF.

This clonotype appeared many times. Within a library made for alpha chains, this beta chain is off target, and its count is uninformative. The rearrangement uses TRBV5-1 and TRBJ2-3; 9 nucleotides align to TRBD1. Germline V gene sequence: CDR1 SGHRS, CDR2 YFSETQ. V trimming: 4 bases; J trimming: 4 bases; junction bases outside the gene matches: 10. This CDR3 comprises 16 residues. CDR3: CASSATGGAWADTQYF. As DNA, the CDR3 is TGCGCCAGCAGCGCAACAGGGGGCGCGTGGGCAGATACGCAGTATTTT.

This clonotype was seen at least ten times. This beta chain is a stray read from a library made for alpha chains; its abundance is not meaningful. The chain joins TRBV11-3 to TRBJ1-1, with 8 bases that match TRBD1. V was pared by 5 bases and J by 6 bases, with 8 bases of the junction left unmatched. The CDR3 runs 14 residues. From germline, CDR1 is SGHNT and CDR2 YENEEA. CDR3 in DNA: TGTGCCAGCAGCCATCACCAGACAGGGGCTGAAGCTTTCTTT. It encodes CASSHHQTGAEAFF.

The table lists this clonotype with many counts. This beta chain appears as a stray read in a library generated for alpha chains; its size is not informative. The chain has TRBV25-1 and TRBJ2-1; TRBD1 matches at 8 bases. The V segment lost 0 bases and the J segment 9 bases; nucleotides outside the gene matches: 13. Germline CDR1 MGHDK, CDR2 SYGVNS. The CDR3 is 17 residues long. The CDR3 protein is CASSEYGGDRNLGEQFF. The DNA of the CDR3 is TGTGCCAGCAGTGAATATGGTGGGGACAGGAATCTCGGTGAGCAGTTCTTC. Filled out from reference TRBV25-1 and TRBJ2-1, the complete variable domain reads EADIYQTPRYLVIGTGKKITLECSQTMGHDKMYWYQQDPGMELHLIHYSYGVNSTEKGDLSSESTVSRIRTEHFPLTLESARPSHTSQYLCASSEYGGDRNLGEQFFGPGTRLTVL.

In its sample, this clonotype was seen many times. With the library built for alpha chains, this beta chain is off target and its frequency is not meaningful. The V gene is TRBV24-1, the J gene TRBJ2-3; D perhaps matches TRBD2 (5 bases). Trimming took off 3 bases at V and 4 bases at J, with 13 bases between the two ends. CDR1 KGHDR and CDR2 SFDVKD come from the germline V gene. This CDR3 has 15 residues. CDR3 sequence: CATSDIGSDSDTQYF. The CDR3 DNA reads as TGTGCCACCAGTGATATAGGTTCGGACTCAGATACGCAGTATTTT.

This clonotype was counted ten times or more. Within a library made for alpha chains, this beta chain is off target, and its count is uninformative. The gene calls are TRBV7-9 and TRBJ2-5; TRBD2 agrees at 9 bases. V trimming: 4 bases; J trimming: 1 base; junction bases outside the gene matches: 4. The CDR3 loop spans 15 amino acids. Germline CDR1 reads SEHNR; CDR2 reads FQNEAQ (reference sequence). The CDR3 sequence is CASSYSGGFQETQYF. The CDR3 coding sequence is TGTGCCAGCAGCTATAGCGGGGGTTTCCAAGAGACCCAGTACTTC.

This clonotype was counted at least ten times. Because this beta chain is a stray read in a library intended to capture alpha chains, its abundance should not be given much weight. J is TRBJ2-4 and V is TRBV7-2; D remains ambiguous. Germline-derived CDR1 and CDR2 are SGHTA and FQGNSA. The CDR3 sequence is 13 residues long. V gave up 5 bases and J gave up 4 bases, with 9 bases separating them. CDR3 in amino acids: CASSGPDKNIQYF. In DNA form, the CDR3 reads TGTGCCAGCAGCGGGCCGGATAAAAACATTCAGTACTTC.

This clonotype was seen at least ten times. This beta chain turned up in a library designed for alpha chains; as an off-target read, its abundance says little. The chain employs TRBV15 and TRBJ2-3, with 10 bases fitting TRBD2. After removal of 2 bases from V and 0 bases from J, the junction contained 2 bases not matched to a gene. CDR3 length equals 16 residues. CDR1 LNHNV and CDR2 YYDKDF come from the germline V gene (reference sequence). The CDR3 DNA reads as TGTGCCACCAGCAGATTACTAGCGGGGAGCACAGATACGCAGTATTTT. Translated: CATSRLLAGSTDTQYF.

This clonotype was counted ten times or more. This beta chain came through as a stray read in a library set up for alpha chains, and its size says little. The chain links TRBV3-1 to TRBJ1-1; D uncertain. Germline CDR1 LGHDT, CDR2 YNNKEL (reference sequence). V dropped 4 bases and J dropped 6 bases, with 12 bases sitting between them. The CDR3 contains 13 residues. The CDR3 loop is CASSPDMIAEAFF. The CDR3 nucleotides are TGTGCCAGCAGCCCCGACATGATCGCTGAAGCTTTCTTT.

This clonotype was detected ten times or more. For a library built for alpha chains, this beta chain is a stray read; little rests on its size. The chain links TRBV5-6 to TRBJ1-1; D is perhaps TRBD1 (5 bases). The CDR3 contains 14 residues. V was clipped by 0 bases and J by 1 base, with 7 bases between them. Germline CDR1 and CDR2: SGHDT and YYEEEE. The CDR3 DNA reads as TGTGCCAGCAGCTTGGGACAGCAGAACACTGAAGCTTTCTTT. Protein product: CASSLGQQNTEAFF.

This clonotype was counted many times. A library prepared for alpha chains yielded this beta chain as an off-target read; its size is of little meaning. The chain links TRBV6-5 to TRBJ1-3; possible D gene TRBD1, 6 bases. This CDR3 has 15 amino acids. Trimming left V 6 bases short and J 2 bases short, with 14 bases between. Germline loops: CDR1 MNHEY, CDR2 SVGAGI. CDR3 sequence reads: CASRATGNAGNTIYF. CDR3 nucleotides: TGTGCCAGCAGAGCCACAGGGAACGCTGGAAACACCATATATTTT.

Remarks on this clonotype: Being off target in a library aimed at alpha chains, this beta chain has a size of little meaning. The chain combines TRBV20-1 with TRBJ2-3; 8 nucleotides align to TRBD2. V lost 6 bases and J lost 0; bases outside the gene matches: 5. This CDR3 region has 14 residues. Germline V gene sequence: CDR1 DFQATT, CDR2 SNEGSKA (reference sequence). DNA of the CDR3: TGCAGTGCCCAAGCGGGGGCTAGCACAGATACGCAGTATTTT. This codes for CSAQAGASTDTQYF.

The sample holds many counts of this clonotype. This beta chain is off target for a library built for alpha chains, so its abundance means little. This rearrangement joins TRBV12-3 or TRBV12-4 to TRBJ2-1, with D unclear. Trimming removed 7 bases at V and 1 base at J, with 11 bases between. The CDR3 is 14 amino acids. Here the CDR3 DNA reads TGTGCCAGCACGAAGGGCCTTTCCTACAATGAGCAGTTCTTC. This sequence encodes CASTKGLSYNEQFF.

This clonotype was detected only a few times. This beta chain is an unintended read in a library built for alpha chains; its size means little. V and J are TRBV7-2 and TRBJ2-3, with D hard to call. Germline V lookup: CDR1 SGHTA, CDR2 FQGNSA. CDR3 length: 12 residues. Trimming stripped 5 bases from V and 6 bases from J, with 9 bases between. Written as DNA, the CDR3 is TGTGCCAGCAGCACCTTCCGGGATACGCAGTATTTT. This codes for CASSTFRDTQYF.

Ten or more counts support this clonotype. This beta chain represents an off-target read in a library built for alpha chains; its size is of limited meaning. The chain has TRBV9 and TRBJ2-2; D is uncertain. The germline V gene encodes CDR1 SGDLS and CDR2 YYNGEE. V was pared by 2 bases and J by 4 bases, with 6 bases between. The CDR3 covers 13 residues. CDR3 in amino acids: CASSVHPTGELFF. As DNA, the CDR3 is TGTGCCAGCAGCGTTCACCCCACCGGGGAGCTGTTTTTT. The whole variable domain, remainder taken from reference TRBV9 and TRBJ2-2, is DSGVTQTPKHLITATGQRVTLRCSPRSGDLSVYWYQQSLDQGLQFLIQYYNGEERAKGNILERFSAQQFPDLHSELNLSSLELGDSALYFCASSVHPTGELFFGEGSRLTVL.

This clonotype was seen ten or more times. This beta chain turned up in a library designed for alpha chains; as an off-target read, its abundance says little. This chain uses TRBV7-2 with TRBJ2-1, with 11 positions matching TRBD2. The junction had 5 bases not matched to a gene; V was cut back by 3 bases and J by 7 bases. The CDR3 totals 15 residues. Germline CDR1 SGHTA, CDR2 FQGNSA. The DNA for the CDR3 is TGTGCCAGCAGCTTTCTAGCGGGGGGCCAGAATGAGCAGTTCTTC. This encodes CASSFLAGGQNEQFF.

This clonotype appeared many times. The library was prepared for alpha chains; this beta chain is a stray read, so its frequency means little. J is TRBJ2-5 and V is TRBV6-5; D is possibly TRBD1 (6 bases). V lost 0 bases and J 5 bases, leaving 10 bases between the germline ends. Germline V CDR1 and CDR2: MNHEY, SVGAGI. The CDR3 has 14 amino acids. CDR3 coding DNA: TGTGCCAGCAGTTACTCGAAGAGGGGGGAGACCCAGTACTTC. Protein product: CASSYSKRGETQYF.

The sample holds many counts of this clonotype. This beta chain came through as a stray read in a library set up for alpha chains, and its size says little. The chain employs TRBV6-5 and TRBJ2-7, with 8 bases fitting TRBD1. Germline V lookup: CDR1 MNHEY, CDR2 SVGAGI. This CDR3 contains 13 residues. Trimming removed 6 bases from V and 5 bases from J; junction bases left unmatched: 6. CDR3 residues: CASSKQGGNEQYF. Here the CDR3 DNA reads TGTGCCAGCAGCAAACAGGGGGGCAACGAGCAGTACTTC.

This clonotype showed up just a few times. This beta chain turned up in a library designed for alpha chains; as an off-target read, its abundance says little. The chain carries TRBV5-1 and TRBJ2-7, with a tentative D call TRBD2 (5 bases). Germline-derived CDR1 and CDR2 are SGHRS and YFSETQ. The V and J ends lost 4 bases and 3 bases respectively, with 20 bases between them. The CDR3 sequence is 16 residues long. The CDR3 is CASSPGRSSSDYEQYF. The CDR3 DNA reads as TGCGCCAGCAGCCCAGGTAGGAGCAGTAGCGACTACGAGCAGTACTTC.

At least ten counts were recorded for this clonotype. A library made for alpha chains picked up this beta chain off target, so its size means little. The chain uses TRBV5-5 and TRBJ1-1, with D tentatively TRBD1 (6 bases). The length of the CDR3 is 15 residues. Germline values: CDR1 SGHKS, CDR2 YYEKEE (reference sequence). V lost 2 bases and J 3 bases, leaving 14 bases between the germline ends. The CDR3 region is CASSFFQGSDTEAFF. The CDR3 region has the DNA TGTGCCAGCAGCTTTTTTCAGGGGTCGGACACTGAAGCTTTCTTT. Based on the CDR3 plus reference TRBV5-5 and TRBJ1-1, the full variable domain is DAGVTQSPTHLIKTRGQQVTLRCSPISGHKSVSWYQQVLGQGPQFIFQYYEKEERGRGNFPDRFSARQFPNYSSELNVNALLLGDSALYLCASSFFQGSDTEAFFGQGTRLTVV.

Many counts were recorded for this clonotype. As an off-target read in a library built for alpha chains, this beta chain has a frequency of little significance. The genes are TRBV7-8 and TRBJ2-7; TRBD1 matches at 9 bases. Losses at the gene ends were 5 bases for V and 6 bases for J; bases not matched to a gene: 8. The germline gives CDR1 SGHVS, CDR2 FQNEAQ. CDR3 length: 14 amino acids. The DNA of the CDR3 is TGTGCCAGCAGCATATCCGGGACAGGGACCGAGCAGTACTTC. This translates into CASSISGTGTEQYF.

At least ten counts were recorded for this clonotype. This beta chain is an off-target read within a library intended for alpha chains, so its frequency means little. The V and J genes are TRBV20-1 and TRBJ1-1; TRBD1 is a possible D gene (5 bases). This CDR3 region has 11 residues. The germline CDR1 and CDR2 sequences are DFQATT and SNEGSKA (reference sequence). The germline V and J ends were trimmed by 1 base and 9 bases, with 9 bases remaining between them. In nucleotides, the CDR3 is TGCAGTGCTAGAGCGGGGGACCAAGCTTTCTTT. It encodes CSARAGDQAFF.

This clonotype occurred many times. A library prepared for alpha chains yielded this beta chain as an off-target read; its size is of little meaning. The chain joins TRBV4-3 to TRBJ2-7; D is uncertain. The germline V and J ends were trimmed by 1 base and 1 base, with 2 bases remaining between them. The CDR3 contains 12 residues. Germline V gene data show CDR1 as LGHNA and CDR2 as YSLEER. In nucleotides, the CDR3 is TGCGCCAGCAGCCAAGTATCCTACGAGCAGTACTTC. Translating gives CASSQVSYEQYF.

This clonotype was recorded at least ten times. Because the library targeted alpha chains, this beta chain is an off-target read whose size means little. The chain uses TRBV6-6 and TRBJ2-3, with a weak D call TRBD2 (6 bases). V lost 8 bases to trimming and J lost 0 bases, with 15 bases between them. The CDR3 is 15 residues long. Germline V lookup: CDR1 MNHNY, CDR2 SVGAGI (reference sequence). The CDR3 DNA reads TGTGCCAGCCAACTACCGGGGGTCAGCACAGATACGCAGTATTTT. It encodes CASQLPGVSTDTQYF.

This clonotype has at least ten counts. Within a library made for alpha chains, this beta chain is off target, and its count is uninformative. The chain joins TRBV10-3 to TRBJ2-7; 12 bases agree with TRBD2. The V segment lost 6 bases and the J segment 3 bases; nucleotides outside the gene matches: 9. Germline V gives CDR1 ENHRY, CDR2 SYGVKD. This CDR3 comprises 16 residues. CDR3: CAIRETSGRGGYEQYF. The CDR3 region has the DNA TGTGCCATCAGGGAGACTAGCGGGAGAGGGGGCTACGAGCAGTACTTC.